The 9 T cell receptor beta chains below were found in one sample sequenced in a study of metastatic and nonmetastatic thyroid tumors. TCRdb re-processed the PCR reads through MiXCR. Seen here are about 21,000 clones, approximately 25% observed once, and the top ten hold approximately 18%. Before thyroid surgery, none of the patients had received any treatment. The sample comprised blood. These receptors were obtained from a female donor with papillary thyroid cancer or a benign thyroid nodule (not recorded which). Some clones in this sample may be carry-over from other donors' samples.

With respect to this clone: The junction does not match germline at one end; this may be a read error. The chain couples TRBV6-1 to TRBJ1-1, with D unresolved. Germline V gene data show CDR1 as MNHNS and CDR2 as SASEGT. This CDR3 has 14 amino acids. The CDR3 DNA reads TGTGCCAGCAGCCGAACACCGGGTAACACTCAAGCTTTCTTT. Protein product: CASSRTPGNTQAFF.

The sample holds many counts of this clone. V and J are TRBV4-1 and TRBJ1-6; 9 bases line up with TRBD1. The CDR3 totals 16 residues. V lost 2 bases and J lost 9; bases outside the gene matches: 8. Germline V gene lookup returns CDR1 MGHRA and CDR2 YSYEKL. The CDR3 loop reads CASSQPGDRGGSPLHF. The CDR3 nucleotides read TGCGCCAGCAGCCAACCAGGAGACAGGGGGGGTTCACCCCTCCACTTT.

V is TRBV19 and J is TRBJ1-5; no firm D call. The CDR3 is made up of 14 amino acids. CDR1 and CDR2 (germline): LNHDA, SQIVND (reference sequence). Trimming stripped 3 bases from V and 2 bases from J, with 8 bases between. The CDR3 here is CASSIVRGNQPQHF. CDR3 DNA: TGTGCCAGTAGTATCGTTAGGGGCAATCAGCCCCAGCATTTT.

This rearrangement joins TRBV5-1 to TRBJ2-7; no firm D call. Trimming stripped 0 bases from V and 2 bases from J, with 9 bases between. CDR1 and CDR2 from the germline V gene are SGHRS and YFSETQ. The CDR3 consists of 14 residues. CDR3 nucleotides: TGCGCCAGCAGCTTGGCCCCGTCCGCCTACGAGCAGTACTTC. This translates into CASSLAPSAYEQYF.

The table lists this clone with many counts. The CDR3 DNA reads as TGTGCCAGCAGAAGGGTCGGGATGAACTATGGCTACACCTTC. Amino acids: CASRRVGMNYGYTF. The chain is built from TRBV12-3 or TRBV12-4 and TRBJ1-2; unclear D gene. This CDR3 spans 14 amino acids. Trimming pared 6 bases from V and 2 bases from J, leaving 13 bases between.

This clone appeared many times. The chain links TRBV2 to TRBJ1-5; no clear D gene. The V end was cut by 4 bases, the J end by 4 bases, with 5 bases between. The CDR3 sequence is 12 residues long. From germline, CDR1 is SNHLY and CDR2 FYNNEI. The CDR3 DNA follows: TGTGCCAGCAGTGGTGGGAATCAGCCCCAGCATTTT. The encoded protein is CASSGGNQPQHF.

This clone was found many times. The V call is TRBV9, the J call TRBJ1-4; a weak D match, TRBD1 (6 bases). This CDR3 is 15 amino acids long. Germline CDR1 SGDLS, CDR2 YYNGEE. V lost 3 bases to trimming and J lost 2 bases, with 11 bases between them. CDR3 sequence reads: CASSGTQGTNEKLFF. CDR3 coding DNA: TGTGCCAGCAGCGGTACTCAGGGGACTAATGAAAAACTGTTTTTT.

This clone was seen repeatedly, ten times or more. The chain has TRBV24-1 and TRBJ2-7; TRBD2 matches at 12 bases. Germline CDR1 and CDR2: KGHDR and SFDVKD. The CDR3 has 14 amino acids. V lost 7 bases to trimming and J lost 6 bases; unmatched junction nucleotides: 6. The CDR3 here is CATRRLAGVGEQYF. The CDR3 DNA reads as TGTGCCACCAGGCGACTAGCGGGAGTTGGCGAGCAGTACTTC.

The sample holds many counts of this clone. Here the CDR3 reads CAITETSYGTQYF. CDR3 DNA: TGTGCCATCACTGAAACTAGTTATGGGACCCAGTACTTC. This chain uses TRBV10-3 with TRBJ2-5, with D tentatively TRBD2 (5 bases). This CDR3 comprises 13 residues. The germline V gene encodes CDR1 ENHRY and CDR2 SYGVKD. Deletions cut 7 bases from V and 7 bases from J, with 16 bases between.